Presented here are 26 T cell receptor beta chains from one specimen sequenced in a study of blood T cell repertoires in COVID-19. This table comes from immunoSEQ multiplex PCR, and its TCRdb copy is limited to in-frame clones, with some not included. The sample consists of some 180,000 clones, around 80% of them appearing once. The source material was PBMCs or T cells enriched from blood (not recorded which). These receptors were collected from a man between 60 and 75 years old who had been exposed to COVID-19.

The chain links TRBV30 to TRBJ2-4, with D maybe TRBD1 (6 bases). The CDR3 runs 18 residues. Germline lookup yields CDR1 GTSNPN and CDR2 SVGIG (reference sequence). V lost 0 bases to trimming and J lost 4 bases, with 22 bases between them. The CDR3 DNA sequence: TGTGCCTGGAGTGTCGGGTTATTGGACAGACTACTGAAAAACATTCAGTACTTC. It yields the protein CAWSVGLLDRLLKNIQYF.

Comments on this clone: Within the sample, other DNA sequences also encode this same CDR3. This chain connects TRBV9 to TRBJ1-5, with 8 bases lining up with TRBD1. The trim removed 0 bases at V and 7 bases at J, leaving 3 bases unmatched. Germline loops: CDR1 SGDLS, CDR2 YYNGEE. This CDR3 comprises 14 residues. CDR3 nucleotide sequence: TGTGCCAGCAGCGTAGGACAGGGGAACCAGCCCCAGCATTTT. Translation gives CASSVGQGNQPQHF.

V and J are TRBV7-2 and TRBJ1-3; D is unresolved. Germline CDR1 and CDR2: SGHTA and FQGNSA. Deletions cut 1 base from V and 0 bases from J, with 7 bases between. The CDR3 is 15 residues long. CDR3 nucleotides: TGTGCCAGCAGCTTAGAAAGCCTCTCTGGAAACACCATATATTTT. Translated, it gives CASSLESLSGNTIYF.

The DNA for the CDR3 is TGTGCCAGCAGCTCGACTAGCGGGTACTACGAGCAGTACTTC. It encodes CASSSTSGYYEQYF. The V call is TRBV7-2, the J call TRBJ2-7; 10 nucleotides line up with TRBD2. Germline V CDR1 and CDR2: SGHTA, FQGNSA. This CDR3 spans 14 amino acids. The ends lost 4 bases at V and 3 bases at J; junction bases unmatched: 3.

V is TRBV19 and J is TRBJ1-5; TRBD1 matches at 7 bases. There are 14 residues in the CDR3. CDR1 LNHDA and CDR2 SQIVND come from the germline V gene (reference sequence). Trimming at V came to 6 bases and at J to 1 base, leaving 3 bases not matched to a gene. The chain's CDR3 is CASRIQGSNQPQHF. CDR3 coding DNA: TGTGCCAGTAGGATACAGGGGAGCAATCAGCCCCAGCATTTT.

V is TRBV27 and J is TRBJ1-6, with D possibly TRBD1 on 6 matching bases. The germline CDR1 and CDR2 sequences are MNHEY and SMNVEV (reference sequence). This CDR3 region has 17 residues. With 3 bases removed from V and 0 bases from J, the gap between germline ends came to 12 bases. The CDR3 spells CASSLRGLSSYNSPLHF. The CDR3 DNA is TGTGCCAGCAGTTTGCGGGGGCTCAGCTCCTATAATTCACCCCTCCACTTT.

The genes are TRBV11-3 and TRBJ1-5; TRBD1 might be the D (5 bases). Germline V gene sequence: CDR1 SGHNT, CDR2 YENEEA. V was trimmed by 3 bases and J by 1 base, leaving 7 bases between them. This CDR3 is built from 14 residues. CDR3 sequence: CASSFKGSNQPQHF. Written as DNA, the CDR3 is TGTGCCAGCAGCTTTAAGGGGAGCAATCAGCCCCAGCATTTT.

The chain is built from TRBV29-1 and TRBJ2-7; 7 bases map to TRBD1. Germline CDR1 SQVTM, CDR2 ANQGSEA. The CDR3 extends over 12 amino acids. Unmatched junction bases numbered 2, after V lost 6 bases and J lost 0 bases. CDR3 nucleotides: TGCAGCGTGGGGACAGACTCCTACGAGCAGTACTTC. Translation: CSVGTDSYEQYF.

The J gene is TRBJ1-5, the V gene TRBV4-3; weak D call: TRBD1 (6 bases). The germline V and J ends were trimmed by 0 bases and 4 bases, with 10 bases remaining between them. Per germline, CDR1 LGHNA and CDR2 YSLEER. The CDR3 consists of 15 residues. The CDR3 loop is CASSQDGGTNQPQHF. CDR3 DNA: TGCGCCAGCAGCCAAGACGGGGGGACAAATCAGCCCCAGCATTTT.

V and J are TRBV30 and TRBJ2-3; no firm D call. Trimming left V 4 bases short and J 6 bases short, with 17 bases between. Germline V gene sequence: CDR1 GTSNPN, CDR2 SVGIG (reference sequence). The CDR3 has 14 residues. The CDR3 bases are TGTGCCTGGAACCCTGGATACTATGGGGATACGCAGTATTTT. Amino acids: CAWNPGYYGDTQYF.

The chain is built from TRBV12-5 and TRBJ2-4, with 10 bases that match TRBD1. CDR3 length: 15 amino acids. With V trimmed by 2 bases and J by 4 bases, 2 bases remained unmatched. CDR1 and CDR2 from the germline V gene are LGHNT and FRNRAP. CDR3 sequence: CASGLWDRGKNIQYF. CDR3 DNA: TGTGCTAGTGGTTTGTGGGACAGGGGTAAAAACATTCAGTACTTC.

The V call is TRBV5-1, the J call TRBJ2-6; possibly TRBD2 for D (6 bases). This CDR3 has 17 residues. CDR1 and CDR2 from the germline V gene are SGHRS and YFSETQ. Trimming cost V 4 bases and J 0 bases, with 14 bases left between them. The CDR3 protein is CASSQPGLSSGANVLTF. The CDR3 bases are TGCGCCAGCAGCCAGCCGGGACTCAGCTCTGGGGCCAACGTCCTGACTTTC.

The rearrangement uses TRBV5-6 and TRBJ2-1; 9 bases map to TRBD1. Trimming cost V 4 bases and J 14 bases; bases outside gene matches: 7. The CDR3 has 12 amino acids. Per germline, CDR1 SGHDT and CDR2 YYEEEE. CDR3 loop: CASSINRGQEFF. DNA of the CDR3: TGTGCCAGCAGCATAAACAGGGGGCAAGAGTTCTTC.

The CDR3 sequence: CASSLDSGGVRRTDTQYF. DNA of the CDR3: TGCGCCAGCAGCTTGGACAGCGGCGGGGTACGTCGCACAGATACGCAGTATTTT. The genes are TRBV5-1 and TRBJ2-3, with D possibly TRBD2 on 6 matching bases. CDR1 SGHRS and CDR2 YFSETQ come from the germline V gene. V gave up 0 bases and J gave up 1 base, with 18 bases separating them. The CDR3 totals 18 residues.

The chain has TRBV5-1 and TRBJ2-1, with 7 bases aligning to TRBD2. CDR1 is SGHRS, CDR2 YFSETQ, per germline. This CDR3 contains 15 residues. V lost 0 bases to trimming and J lost 8 bases; unmatched junction nucleotides: 8. This CDR3 is CASSLVGGGLDEQFF. CDR3 in DNA: TGCGCCAGCAGCTTGGTGGGGGGAGGGCTGGATGAGCAGTTCTTC.

The rearrangement links TRBV10-2 to TRBJ2-1; 10 nucleotides match TRBD2. CDR1 and CDR2 (germline): WSHSY, SAAADI. V trimming: 7 bases; J trimming: 4 bases; junction bases outside the gene matches: 10. The CDR3 is made up of 16 amino acids. CDR3 in amino acids: CASIGGLAGAYNEQFF. DNA for the CDR3: TGCGCCAGCATTGGTGGCCTAGCGGGGGCGTACAATGAGCAGTTCTTC.

The chain uses TRBV19 and TRBJ1-4, with 11 bases that match TRBD1. Germline V gene data show CDR1 as LNHDA and CDR2 as SQIVND (reference sequence). Trimming at V came to 5 bases and at J to 7 bases, leaving 6 bases not matched to a gene. The CDR3 contains 15 residues. The DNA for the CDR3 is TGTGCCAGTAGTGCCCGGACAGGGGGCGGTGAAAAACTGTTTTTT. Protein: CASSARTGGGEKLFF.

The chain recombines TRBV7-2 with TRBJ1-2; maybe TRBD1 (6 bases). The CDR3 contains 16 residues. The germline V and J ends were trimmed by 5 bases and 3 bases, with 19 bases remaining between them. The V gene's germline CDR1 is SGHTA and CDR2 FQGNSA. The DNA of the CDR3 is TGTGCCAGCAGCATCAACAAAATAGGGGGTGACTATGGCTACACCTTC. It is translated as CASSINKIGGDYGYTF.

V is TRBV7-9 and J is TRBJ2-1, with 9 positions matching TRBD1. CDR3 length: 14 residues. Per germline, CDR1 SEHNR and CDR2 FQNEAQ (reference sequence). J was trimmed by 6 bases and V by 10 bases; bases with no gene match: 10. CDR3 sequence reads: CATSNRGQSNEQFF. Written as DNA, the CDR3 is TGTGCCACCTCAAACAGGGGGCAAAGCAATGAGCAGTTCTTC.

This clone was seen only a few times. The chain combines TRBV9 with TRBJ2-7, with 8 bases lining up with TRBD1. Germline loops: CDR1 SGDLS, CDR2 YYNGEE. J was trimmed by 3 bases and V by 4 bases; bases with no gene match: 9. This CDR3 has 15 residues. The CDR3 loop reads CASSPSWTGNYEQYF. The CDR3 DNA sequence: TGTGCCAGCAGCCCCTCCTGGACAGGGAACTACGAGCAGTACTTC.

This clone has a single count. V gene TRBV5-1 combines with J gene TRBJ2-4, with TRBD2 matching 9 bases. CDR1 and CDR2 (germline): SGHRS, YFSETQ. With 0 bases clipped from V and 5 bases from J, the junction kept 0 bases outside the gene matches. CDR3 length equals 14 residues. For the CDR3, the DNA is TGCGCCAGCAGCTTGGCTAGCGGGGAAAACATTCAGTACTTC. Protein sequence: CASSLASGENIQYF.

This chain uses TRBV7-3 with TRBJ2-5; TRBD1 aligns across 8 bases. The germline V gene has CDR1 SGHTA and CDR2 FQGTGA. The V and J ends lost 5 bases and 4 bases, in that order; junction bases with no gene match: 9. The CDR3 runs 15 residues. The CDR3 loop reads CASSQSDDRGETQYF. CDR3 sequence (DNA): TGTGCCAGCAGCCAAAGCGACGACAGGGGAGAGACCCAGTACTTC.

This chain joins TRBV14 and TRBJ2-5; a possible D gene is TRBD2 (6 bases). V was cut by 3 bases and J by 2 bases, with 13 bases left in between. This CDR3 spans 15 amino acids. The germline gives CDR1 SGHDN, CDR2 FVKESK. The CDR3 DNA sequence: TGTGCCAGCAGCCAGGGCATAGCGGTGCAAGAGACCCAGTACTTC. Encoded protein: CASSQGIAVQETQYF.

The chain carries TRBV7-2 and TRBJ1-2; D is possibly TRBD1 (6 bases). The CDR3 is 15 residues long. Germline loops: CDR1 SGHTA, CDR2 FQGNSA. V was shortened by 4 bases and J by 0 bases, with 12 bases between the two germline ends. The CDR3 coding sequence is TGTGCCAGCAGCTCAACCGGGACAACTAACTATGGCTACACCTTC. As protein: CASSSTGTTNYGYTF.

This clone was recorded once. This chain connects TRBV30 to TRBJ1-2, with D perhaps matching TRBD1 (6 bases). Germline CDR1 reads GTSNPN; CDR2 reads SVGIG (reference sequence). The length of the CDR3 is 15 residues. V was clipped by 1 base and J by 0 bases, with 12 bases between them. The CDR3, as DNA: TGTGCCTGGAGTGCCACAGGGTACACTAACTATGGCTACACCTTC. Its translation is CAWSATGYTNYGYTF.

V and J are TRBV5-4 and TRBJ2-7; tentatively, D is TRBD2 (6 bases). V shed 3 bases and J shed 1 base, with 8 bases lying between them. CDR3 length: 13 residues. CDR1 and CDR2 (germline): SGHNT, YYREEE (reference sequence). The CDR3 DNA follows: TGTGCCAGCAGCTCTAGCGTTTCCTACGAGCAGTACTTC. This encodes CASSSSVSYEQYF.